This T cell receptor (beta chain) comes out of a study of T cell clones after liver transplantation. Study-level information: Blood was drawn pre-transplant, before withdrawal, and after full or failed withdrawal.

Comment on this clone: Its antigen remains unknown.

Sequencing used immunoSEQ multiplex PCR; TCRdb keeps in-frame clones, though not all of them. The table has 68,000 or so clones, about 92% seen once; the top ten hold roughly 0.9%. From germline, CDR1 is MNHNS and CDR2 SASEGT. The CDR3 consists of 13 residues. The V and J ends lost 7 bases and 8 bases respectively, with 14 bases between them. Findings and caveats of the study: Migration into the graft, not deletion, may explain lost graft donor-reactive T cells. The donor-reactive repertoire was only partly measurable in a couple of subjects, lacking donor cells.

The chain has TRBV6-1 and TRBJ1-4; D remains unclear. Here the sequenced sample was CD4+ T cells from blood, taken approximately 25 months after liver transplant. The source is a human patient who received a liver transplant. Among the T cells, some may be from the graft donor. The CDR3 DNA follows: TGTGCCAGCATGAGGACCGGGTCCGAAAAACTGTTTTTT. As protein: CASMRTGSEKLFF.